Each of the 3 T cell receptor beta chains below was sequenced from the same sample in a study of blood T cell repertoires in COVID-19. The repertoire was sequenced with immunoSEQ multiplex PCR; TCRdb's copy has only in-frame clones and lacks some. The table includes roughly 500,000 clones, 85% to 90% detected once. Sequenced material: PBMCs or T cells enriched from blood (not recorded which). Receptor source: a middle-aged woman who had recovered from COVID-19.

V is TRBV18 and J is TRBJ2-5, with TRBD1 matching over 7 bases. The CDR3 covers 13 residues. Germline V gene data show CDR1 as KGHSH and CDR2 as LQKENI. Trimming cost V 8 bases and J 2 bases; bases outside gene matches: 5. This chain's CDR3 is CASGRTGQETQYF. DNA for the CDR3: TGTGCCAGCGGTAGGACAGGACAAGAGACCCAGTACTTC.

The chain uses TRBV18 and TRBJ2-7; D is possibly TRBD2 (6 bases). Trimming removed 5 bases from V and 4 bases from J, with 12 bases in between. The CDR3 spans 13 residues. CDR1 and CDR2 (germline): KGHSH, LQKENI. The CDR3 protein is CASSKQEGYEQYF. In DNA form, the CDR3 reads TGTGCCAGCTCAAAACAGGAGGGATACGAGCAGTACTTC.

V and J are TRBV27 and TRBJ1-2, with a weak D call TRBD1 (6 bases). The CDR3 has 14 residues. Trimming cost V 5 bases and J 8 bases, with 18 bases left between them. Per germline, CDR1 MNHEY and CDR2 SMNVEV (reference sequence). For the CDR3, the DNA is TGTGCCAGCAGTACGGACAGCGCTCCCCTGGGCTACACCTTC. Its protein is CASSTDSAPLGYTF.